A single sample is the source of the 9 T cell receptor beta chains below, sequenced in a study of beta chain features in type 1 diabetes. These receptors' targets are unknown. What was sequenced were expressed TCRB transcripts, since all of the isolated RNA had been reverse transcribed. Assay: immunoSEQ multiplex PCR; the TCRdb copy retains only in-frame clones and omits some. This sample has about 650,000 clones; around 12% occur once, and the top ten carry more than 0.1%. Study-level points and caveats: Researchers report that Type 1 diabetes patients had moderately but significantly shorter TCRB CDR3s across all four CD4+ subsets.

Source material: naive CD4+ T cells from blood. The receptors stem from a man younger than 40 with type 1 diabetes.

This clone has more than one count but fewer than ten. The chain has TRBV7-2 and TRBJ1-3; D remains ambiguous. Trimming cost V 4 bases and J 3 bases, with 13 bases left between them. The germline CDR1 and CDR2 sequences are SGHTA and FQGNSA. The CDR3 covers 15 residues. The CDR3: CASSSRGSLGNTIYF. In nucleotides, the CDR3 is TGTGCCAGCAGCTCCCGTGGGTCTCTTGGAAACACCATATATTTT.

This rearrangement joins TRBV30 to TRBJ2-2; D perhaps matches TRBD1 (6 bases). This CDR3 contains 15 residues. The V and J ends lost 3 bases and 0 bases respectively, with 11 bases between them. Germline values: CDR1 GTSNPN, CDR2 SVGIG (reference sequence). The CDR3 region has the DNA TGTGCCTGGAGGAGAGGGGGAGCGAACACCGGGGAGCTGTTTTTT. This encodes CAWRRGGANTGELFF.

This clone came up a few times. Other DNA sequences in the sample encode the same CDR3. This chain uses TRBV7-2 with TRBJ2-5; D call uncertain. The CDR3 length is 12 residues. Germline CDR1 is SGHTA and CDR2 is FQGNSA. V shed 0 bases and J shed 4 bases, with 3 bases lying between them. In nucleotides, the CDR3 is TGTGCCAGCAGCTTAGCAGCAGAGACCCAGTACTTC. It codes for CASSLAAETQYF.

This sequence joins TRBV4-3 and TRBJ2-1; D gene uncertain. In germline, CDR1 is LGHNA, CDR2 YSLEER. The V gene lost 0 bases and the J gene lost 0 bases, with 6 bases spanning the gap. The CDR3 length is 15 residues. CDR3 DNA sequence: TGCGCCAGCAGCCAAGAACCAGACTCCTACAATGAGCAGTTCTTC. Amino acids: CASSQEPDSYNEQFF.

There are a few counts of this clone. The gene calls are TRBV6-5 and TRBJ2-2; possible D gene TRBD1, 6 bases. With 6 bases removed from V and 3 bases from J, the gap between germline ends came to 8 bases. CDR1 is MNHEY, CDR2 SVGAGI, per germline. CDR3 size: 13 residues. The CDR3 sequence is CASRYRDTGELFF. CDR3 bases: TGTGCCAGCAGGTACAGGGACACCGGGGAGCTGTTTTTT.

The chain couples TRBV6-5 to TRBJ2-7; no definite D call. Trimming stripped 6 bases from V and 3 bases from J, with 12 bases between. The germline V gene has CDR1 MNHEY and CDR2 SVGAGI. The CDR3 loop spans 13 amino acids. CDR3 protein: CASSPGPFYEQYF. For the CDR3, the DNA is TGTGCCAGCAGCCCCGGACCTTTCTACGAGCAGTACTTC.

This clone appeared a few times. The chain recombines TRBV29-1 with TRBJ2-7; 7 nucleotides match TRBD1. The junction had 5 bases not matched to a gene; V was cut back by 6 bases and J by 3 bases. This CDR3 comprises 12 residues. Germline V gene data show CDR1 as SQVTM and CDR2 as ANQGSEA. CDR3 protein: CSVGTAIYEQYF. In DNA form, the CDR3 reads TGCAGCGTCGGGACAGCTATCTACGAGCAGTACTTC.

This clone was counted a few times. The chain couples TRBV5-6 to TRBJ1-1; D not resolved. V was shortened by 4 bases and J by 0 bases, with 10 bases between the two germline ends. The CDR3 is 14 amino acids. Germline values: CDR1 SGHDT, CDR2 YYEEEE. CDR3 nucleotide sequence: TGTGCCAGCAGCCGACCGGCAGTGAACACTGAAGCTTTCTTT. Translation: CASSRPAVNTEAFF.

This clone was detected a few times. V gene TRBV9 combines with J gene TRBJ1-4, with D possibly TRBD1 on 5 matching bases. Trimming took 2 bases from V and 0 from J, leaving 5 bases between them. The germline CDR1 and CDR2 sequences are SGDLS and YYNGEE. The CDR3 sequence is 14 residues long. The CDR3 region is CASSVGPTNEKLFF. The CDR3 DNA reads TGTGCCAGCAGCGTGGGGCCAACTAATGAAAAACTGTTTTTT.